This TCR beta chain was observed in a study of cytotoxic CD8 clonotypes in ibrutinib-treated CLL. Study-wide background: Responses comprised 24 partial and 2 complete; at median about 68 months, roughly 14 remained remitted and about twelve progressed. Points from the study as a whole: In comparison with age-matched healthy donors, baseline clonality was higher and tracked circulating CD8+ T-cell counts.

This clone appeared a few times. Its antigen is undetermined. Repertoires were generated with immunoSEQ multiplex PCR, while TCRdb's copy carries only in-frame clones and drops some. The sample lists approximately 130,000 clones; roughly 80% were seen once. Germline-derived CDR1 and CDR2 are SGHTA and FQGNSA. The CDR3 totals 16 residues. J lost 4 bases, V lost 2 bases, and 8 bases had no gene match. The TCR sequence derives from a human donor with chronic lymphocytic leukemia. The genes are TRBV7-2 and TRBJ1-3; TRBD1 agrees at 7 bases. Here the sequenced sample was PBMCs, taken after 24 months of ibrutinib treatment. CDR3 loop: CASSLFKGAPGNTIYF. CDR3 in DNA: TGTGCCAGCAGCTTATTTAAGGGGGCGCCAGGAAACACCATATATTTT.